This T cell receptor beta chain is from a study of identical twins. Findings and limits, study-wide: Zero-insertion findings could be partly confounded by invariant cells (MAIT and iNKT cells). Within twin pairs, the out-of-frame alpha sequences they shared showed excess low generation probability.

Per germline, CDR1 SGHKS and CDR2 YYEKEE (reference sequence). This CDR3 contains 13 residues. The V and J ends lost 5 bases and 0 bases respectively, with 8 bases between them. All donors were healthy, and all were Caucasian. One entry per CDR3 protein results from TCRdb running MiXCR on the 5' RACE reads. Seen here are hundreds of thousands of distinct CDR3 sequences, under 25% observed once, and the top ten hold approximately 0.52%. At least ten counts were recorded for this clonotype. Its cognate antigen is unknown. This sample also belongs to another study, concerning yellow fever vaccine responses in identical twins. In that study: Reportedly, the response of twins' T cells to the vaccine seemed partly convergent, partly personalized.

The chain has TRBV5-5 and TRBJ1-2; no clear D. The receptor's source is a young woman in good health. The sequencing input was CD4+ T cells sorted from blood. The CDR3 protein is CASRASPNYGYTF. Here the CDR3 DNA reads TGTGCCAGCAGGGCCAGTCCTAACTATGGCTACACCTTC.